This T cell receptor (beta chain) was documented in a study of shared clonotypes between healthy human individuals. Only in-frame clones appear in the TCRdb table, and some are missing; sequencing was by immunoSEQ multiplex PCR. The table records some 2,400,000 clones, under 97% of them present only once. After removal of 4 bases from V and 7 bases from J, the junction contained 3 bases not matched to a gene. Looked up from germline, CDR1 is WSHSY and CDR2 is SAAADI. The length of the CDR3 is 12 residues. The gene calls are TRBV10-2 and TRBJ2-5; 7 nucleotides match TRBD2. The sequenced sample was naive CD4+ T cells sorted from blood. The subset here: CD45RA+ positively selected. The TCR sequence derives from a man aged 18 to 29 in good health. CDR3 sequence reads: CASSGSSGTQYF. The CDR3 coding sequence is TGCGCCAGCAGTGGATCTAGCGGGACCCAGTACTTC.